Shown below are 9 T cell receptor beta chains from a single sample sequenced in a study of shared clonotypes between healthy human individuals. Using immunoSEQ multiplex PCR, the repertoire was profiled, and TCRdb retains in-frame clones only, with some absent. The table includes 470,000 or so clones, 81% detected once. Specimen: PBMCs. The receptors originated from a woman in her 40s in good health. Some clones in this sample may be carry-over from other donors' samples.

This clone has a handful of counts. The rearrangement links TRBV7-3 to TRBJ2-5; a possible D gene is TRBD1 (6 bases). The CDR3 contains 15 residues. Germline CDR1 is SGHTA and CDR2 is FQGTGA. V was cut by 4 bases and J by 2 bases, with 14 bases left in between. Written as DNA, the CDR3 is TGTGCCAGCAGCTCCGAGACAGGTGCACAAGAGACCCAGTACTTC. Residues: CASSSETGAQETQYF.

This clone was counted a single time. The J gene is TRBJ2-1, the V gene TRBV2; 7 bases match TRBD2. Germline lookup yields CDR1 SNHLY and CDR2 FYNNEI. The CDR3 loop spans 16 amino acids. The V gene end was trimmed by 4 bases and the J gene end by 6 bases; junction bases not matched to a gene: 12. CDR3 in amino acids: CASSVAWRELPNEQFF. The DNA of the CDR3 is TGTGCCAGCAGTGTGGCCTGGCGGGAGCTCCCCAATGAGCAGTTCTTC.

Concerning this clone: It differs at one base from a far larger clone, so likely a read error. J is TRBJ1-1 and V is TRBV10-2; D is unclear. Germline assignment: CDR1 WSHSY and CDR2 SAAADI. There are 13 residues in the CDR3. The V end lost 1 base, the J end lost 6 bases, and 9 bases lay between the germline ends. The CDR3 sequence: CASSEFTYAEAFF. As DNA, the CDR3 is TGCGCCAGCAGTGAGTTTACGTACGCTGAAGCTTTCTTT.

V usage is TRBV29-1 and J usage is TRBJ2-5; TRBD2 is a possible D gene (5 bases). V lost 3 bases to trimming and J lost 4 bases, with 9 bases between them. The length of the CDR3 is 12 residues. CDR1 SQVTM and CDR2 ANQGSEA come from the germline V gene. For the CDR3, the DNA is TGCAGCGTTGATTCGGGAAGAGAGACCCAGTACTTC. It codes for CSVDSGRETQYF.

Here the CDR3 DNA reads TGTGCCACTCGCGGCAGGGAGGACACTGAAGCTTTCTTT. Amino acids: CATRGREDTEAFF. J is TRBJ1-1 and V is TRBV6-5; a weak D match, TRBD1 (5 bases). Germline V gene sequence: CDR1 MNHEY, CDR2 SVGAGI. The length of the CDR3 is 13 residues. The V gene lost 10 bases and the J gene lost 3 bases, with 15 bases spanning the gap.

The CDR3 sequence is CASSGTGGRPEQFF. Written as DNA, the CDR3 is TGTGCCAGCAGTGGAACGGGAGGGAGGCCTGAGCAGTTCTTC. The J gene is TRBJ2-1, the V gene TRBV2; 8 bases fit TRBD2. Germline loops: CDR1 SNHLY, CDR2 FYNNEI. V was clipped by 4 bases and J by 9 bases; unmatched bases: 8. This CDR3 spans 14 amino acids.

The rearrangement joins TRBV7-2 to TRBJ2-2; perhaps TRBD1 as D (5 bases). Trimming took 1 base from V and 1 from J, leaving 10 bases between them. The CDR3 length is 16 residues. In germline, CDR1 is SGHTA, CDR2 FQGNSA. CDR3 loop: CASSLVGGQNTGELFF. DNA of the CDR3: TGTGCCAGCAGCTTAGTAGGTGGACAGAACACCGGGGAGCTGTTTTTT.

A remark on this clone: A far more abundant clone sits one base away, making this likely a read error. The same CDR3 can be traced to other DNA sequences in this sample. This chain connects TRBV25-1 to TRBJ1-5; perhaps TRBD1 as D (5 bases). CDR3 length equals 16 residues. V was trimmed by 11 bases and J by 4 bases, leaving 24 bases between them. CDR1 is MGHDK, CDR2 SYGVNS, per germline. The CDR3 coding sequence is TGTGCCCGGACGTCATCCGGGGGAATCGATAATCAGCCCCAGCATTTT. This translates into CARTSSGGIDNQPQHF. The whole variable domain, filled in from reference TRBV25-1 and TRBJ1-5, reads EADIYQTPRYLVIGTGKKITLECSQTMGHDKMYWYQQDPGMELHLIHYSYGVNSTEKGDLSSESTVSRIRTEHFPLTLESARPSHTSQYLCARTSSGGIDNQPQHFGDGTRLSIL.

The gene calls are TRBV7-2 and TRBJ2-7, with 10 nucleotides matching TRBD1. The V gene end was trimmed by 5 bases and the J gene end by 7 bases; junction bases not matched to a gene: 5. Germline V CDR1 and CDR2: SGHTA, FQGNSA. This CDR3 contains 13 residues. CDR3 protein: CASSAGTGDEQYF. The DNA for the CDR3 is TGTGCCAGCAGCGCAGGGACAGGGGATGAGCAGTACTTC.